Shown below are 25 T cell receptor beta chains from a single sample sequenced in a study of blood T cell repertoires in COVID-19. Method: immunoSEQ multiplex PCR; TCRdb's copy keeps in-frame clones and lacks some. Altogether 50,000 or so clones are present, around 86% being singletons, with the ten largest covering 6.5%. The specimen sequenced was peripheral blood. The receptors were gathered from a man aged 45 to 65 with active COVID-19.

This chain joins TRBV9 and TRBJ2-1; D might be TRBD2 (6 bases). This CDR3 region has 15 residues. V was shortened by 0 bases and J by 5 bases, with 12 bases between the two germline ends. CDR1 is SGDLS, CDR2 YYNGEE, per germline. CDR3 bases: TGTGCCAGCAGCGTAGCGGGGGACCCCCACAATGAGCAGTTCTTC. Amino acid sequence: CASSVAGDPHNEQFF.

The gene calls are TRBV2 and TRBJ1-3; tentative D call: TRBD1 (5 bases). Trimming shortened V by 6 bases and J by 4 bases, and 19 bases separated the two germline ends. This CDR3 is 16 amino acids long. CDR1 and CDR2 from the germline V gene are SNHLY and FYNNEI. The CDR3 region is CASSDTSEGWGNTIYF. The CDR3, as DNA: TGTGCCAGCAGCGACACCTCGGAGGGGTGGGGAAACACCATATATTTT.

CDR3 sequence: CASGYDFNTEAFF. The CDR3, as DNA: TGTGCTAGTGGTTATGACTTTAACACTGAAGCTTTCTTT. This chain connects TRBV12-5 to TRBJ1-1, with D uncertain. Trimming took off 4 bases at V and 2 bases at J, with 8 bases between the two ends. The CDR3 has 13 residues. The germline gives CDR1 LGHNT, CDR2 FRNRAP.

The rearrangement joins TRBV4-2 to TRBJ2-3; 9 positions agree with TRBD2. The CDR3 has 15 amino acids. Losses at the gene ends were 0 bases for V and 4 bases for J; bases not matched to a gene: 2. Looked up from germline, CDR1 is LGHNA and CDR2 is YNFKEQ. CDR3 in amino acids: CASSQDRGGADTQYF. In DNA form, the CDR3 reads TGTGCCAGCAGCCAAGATCGCGGGGGGGCAGATACGCAGTATTTT.

CDR3 loop: CASGWGGGYTF. In DNA form, the CDR3 reads TGTGCCAGCGGCTGGGGAGGTGGCTACACCTTC. The chain employs TRBV11-2 and TRBJ1-2; unclear D gene. This CDR3 comprises 11 residues. Germline V gene sequence: CDR1 SGHAT, CDR2 FQNNGV. Trimming pared 8 bases from V and 7 bases from J, leaving 11 bases between.

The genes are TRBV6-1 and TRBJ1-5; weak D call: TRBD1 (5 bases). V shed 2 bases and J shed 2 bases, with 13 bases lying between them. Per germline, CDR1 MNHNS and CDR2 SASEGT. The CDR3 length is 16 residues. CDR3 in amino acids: CASSELGGSGNQPQHF. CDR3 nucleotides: TGTGCCAGCAGTGAACTGGGGGGTAGCGGCAATCAGCCCCAGCATTTT.

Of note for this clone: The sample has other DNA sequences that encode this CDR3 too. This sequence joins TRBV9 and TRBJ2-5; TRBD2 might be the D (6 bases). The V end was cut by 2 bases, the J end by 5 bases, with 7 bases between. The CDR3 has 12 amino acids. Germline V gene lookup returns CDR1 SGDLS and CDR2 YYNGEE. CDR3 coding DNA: TGTGCCAGCAGCGTGGGGGGTGAGACCCAGTACTTC. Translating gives CASSVGGETQYF.

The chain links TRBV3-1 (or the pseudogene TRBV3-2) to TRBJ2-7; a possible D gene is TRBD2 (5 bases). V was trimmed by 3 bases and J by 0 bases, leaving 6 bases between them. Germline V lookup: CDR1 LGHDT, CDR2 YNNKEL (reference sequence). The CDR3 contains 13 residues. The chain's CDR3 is CASSHTSSYEQYF. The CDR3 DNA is TGTGCCAGCAGCCATACTAGCTCCTACGAGCAGTACTTC.

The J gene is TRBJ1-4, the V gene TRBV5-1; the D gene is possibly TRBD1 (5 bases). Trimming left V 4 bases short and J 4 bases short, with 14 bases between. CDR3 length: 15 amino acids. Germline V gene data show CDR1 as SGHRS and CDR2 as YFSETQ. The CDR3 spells CASSTQGVLNEKLFF. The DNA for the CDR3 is TGCGCCAGCAGCACCCAAGGGGTCCTTAATGAAAAACTGTTTTTT.

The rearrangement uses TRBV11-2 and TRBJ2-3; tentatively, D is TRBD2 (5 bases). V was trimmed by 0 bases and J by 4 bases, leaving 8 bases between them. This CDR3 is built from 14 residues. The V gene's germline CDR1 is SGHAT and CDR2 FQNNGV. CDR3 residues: CASSLEASPDTQYF. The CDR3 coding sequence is TGTGCCAGCAGCTTAGAAGCTAGCCCAGATACGCAGTATTTT.

CDR3 bases: TGCGCCAGCAGCCAAGATAGGAGTCTCGGAGACTCCTACGAGCAGTACTTC. Its protein product is CASSQDRSLGDSYEQYF. The V gene is TRBV4-3, the J gene TRBJ2-7; D remains unclear. With 0 bases removed from V and 0 bases from J, the gap between germline ends came to 15 bases. The CDR3 covers 17 residues. The germline CDR1 and CDR2 sequences are LGHNA and YSLEER.

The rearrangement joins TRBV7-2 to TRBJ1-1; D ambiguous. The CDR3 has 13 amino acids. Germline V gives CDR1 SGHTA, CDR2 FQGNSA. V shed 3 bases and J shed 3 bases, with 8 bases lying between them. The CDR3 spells CASSFGVDTEAFF. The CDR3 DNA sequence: TGTGCCAGCAGCTTCGGGGTTGACACTGAAGCTTTCTTT.

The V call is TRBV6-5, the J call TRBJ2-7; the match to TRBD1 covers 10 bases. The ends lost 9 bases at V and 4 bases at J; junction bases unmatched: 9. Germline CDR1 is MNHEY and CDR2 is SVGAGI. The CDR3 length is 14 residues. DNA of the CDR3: TGTGCCAGTTCTGGCCGGGACAGGGGATACGAGCAGTACTTC. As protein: CASSGRDRGYEQYF.

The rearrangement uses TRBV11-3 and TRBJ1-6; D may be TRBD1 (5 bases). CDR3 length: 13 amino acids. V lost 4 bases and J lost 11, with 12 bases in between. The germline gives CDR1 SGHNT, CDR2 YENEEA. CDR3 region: CASSSGGGTPLHF. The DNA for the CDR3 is TGTGCCAGCAGCTCCGGGGGGGGAACACCCCTCCACTTT.

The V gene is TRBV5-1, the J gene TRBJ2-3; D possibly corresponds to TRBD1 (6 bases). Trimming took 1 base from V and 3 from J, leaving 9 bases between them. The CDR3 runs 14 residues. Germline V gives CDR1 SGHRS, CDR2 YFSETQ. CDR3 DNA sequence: TGCGCCAGCAGCTTGTTACAGGGTACAGATACGCAGTATTTT. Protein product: CASSLLQGTDTQYF.

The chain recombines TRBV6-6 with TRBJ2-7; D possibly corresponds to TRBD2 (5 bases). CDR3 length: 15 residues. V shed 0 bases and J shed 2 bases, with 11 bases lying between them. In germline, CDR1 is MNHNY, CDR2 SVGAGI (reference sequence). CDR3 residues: CASSYSTGSTYEQYF. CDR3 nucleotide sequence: TGTGCCAGCAGTTACTCGACGGGGTCGACCTACGAGCAGTACTTC.

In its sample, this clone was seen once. CDR3 in amino acids: CASSFYGEAGELFF. The CDR3 DNA reads as TGTGCCAGCAGTTTTTACGGAGAGGCCGGGGAGCTGTTTTTT. The V call is TRBV27, the J call TRBJ2-2; no clear D. V gave up 3 bases and J gave up 6 bases, with 11 bases separating them. Germline V gene lookup returns CDR1 MNHEY and CDR2 SMNVEV (reference sequence). The CDR3 covers 14 residues.

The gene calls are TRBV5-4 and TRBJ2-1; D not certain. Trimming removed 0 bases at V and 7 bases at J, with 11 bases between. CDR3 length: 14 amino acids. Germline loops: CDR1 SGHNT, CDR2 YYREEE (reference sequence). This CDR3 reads CASSLVGVSNEQFF. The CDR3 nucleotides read TGTGCCAGCAGCTTGGTTGGAGTTTCGAATGAGCAGTTCTTC.

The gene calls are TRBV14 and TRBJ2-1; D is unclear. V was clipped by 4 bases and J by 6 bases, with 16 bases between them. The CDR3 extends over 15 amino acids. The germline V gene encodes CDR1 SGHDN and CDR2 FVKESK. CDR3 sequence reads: CASSPRAITFNEQFF. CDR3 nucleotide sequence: TGTGCCAGCAGCCCTCGAGCGATTACTTTCAATGAGCAGTTCTTC. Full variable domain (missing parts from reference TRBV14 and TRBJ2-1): EAGVTQFPSHSVIEKGQTVTLRCDPISGHDNLYWYRRVMGKEIKFLLHFVKESKQDESGMPNNRFLAERTGGTYSTLKVQPAELEDSGVYFCASSPRAITFNEQFFGPGTRLTVL.

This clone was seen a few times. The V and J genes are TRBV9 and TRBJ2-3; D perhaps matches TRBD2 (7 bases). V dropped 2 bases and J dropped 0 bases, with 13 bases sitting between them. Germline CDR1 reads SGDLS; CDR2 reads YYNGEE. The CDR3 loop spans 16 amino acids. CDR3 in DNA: TGTGCCAGCAGCGTCAAACAGGGAGGGAGCACAGATACGCAGTATTTT. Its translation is CASSVKQGGSTDTQYF.

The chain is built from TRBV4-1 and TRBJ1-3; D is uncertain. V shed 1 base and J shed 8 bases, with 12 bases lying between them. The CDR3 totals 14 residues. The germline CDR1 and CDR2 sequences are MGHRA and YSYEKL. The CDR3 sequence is CASSQVLTVDTIYF. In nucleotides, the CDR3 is TGCGCCAGCAGCCAAGTTCTTACCGTAGACACCATATATTTT.

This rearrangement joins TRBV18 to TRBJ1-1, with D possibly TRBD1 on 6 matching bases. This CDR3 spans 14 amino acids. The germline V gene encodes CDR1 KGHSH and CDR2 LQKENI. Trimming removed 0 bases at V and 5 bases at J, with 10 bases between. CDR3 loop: CASSPPKGGTEAFF. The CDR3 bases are TGTGCCAGCTCACCACCGAAAGGGGGAACTGAAGCTTTCTTT. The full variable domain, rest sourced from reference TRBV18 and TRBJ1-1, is NAGVMQNPRHLVRRRGQEARLRCSPMKGHSHVYWYRQLPEEGLKFMVYLQKENIIDESGMPKERFSAEFPKEGPSILRIQQVVRGDSAAYFCASSPPKGGTEAFFGQGTRLTVV.

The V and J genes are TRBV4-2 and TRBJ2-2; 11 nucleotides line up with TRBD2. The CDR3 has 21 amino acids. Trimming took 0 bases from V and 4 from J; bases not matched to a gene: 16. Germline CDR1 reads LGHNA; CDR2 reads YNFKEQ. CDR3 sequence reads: CASSQDFRGNGLAGFTGELFF. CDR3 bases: TGTGCCAGCAGCCAAGATTTCCGTGGGAATGGACTAGCGGGTTTCACCGGGGAGCTGTTTTTT.

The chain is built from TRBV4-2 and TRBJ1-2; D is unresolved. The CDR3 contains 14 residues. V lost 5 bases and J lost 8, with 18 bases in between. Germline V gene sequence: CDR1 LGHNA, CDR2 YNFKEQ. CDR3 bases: TGTGCCAGCAGCACTAGTGGGCCAAGAGGCGGCTACACCTTC. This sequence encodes CASSTSGPRGGYTF.

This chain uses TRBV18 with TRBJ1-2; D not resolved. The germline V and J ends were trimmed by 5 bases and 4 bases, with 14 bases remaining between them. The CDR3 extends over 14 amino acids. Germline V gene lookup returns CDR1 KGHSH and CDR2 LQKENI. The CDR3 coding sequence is TGTGCCAGCTCATCTGGCCGGGGAAGCTATGGCTACACCTTC. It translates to CASSSGRGSYGYTF. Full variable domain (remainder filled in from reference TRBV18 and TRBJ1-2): NAGVMQNPRHLVRRRGQEARLRCSPMKGHSHVYWYRQLPEEGLKFMVYLQKENIIDESGMPKERFSAEFPKEGPSILRIQQVVRGDSAAYFCASSSGRGSYGYTFGSGTRLTVV.